The T cell receptor beta chain described here comes from a study of PD-1 blockade in mismatch repair-deficient tumors. Study-wide points: Tumor-resident clones, often absent from pretreatment blood, expanded after pembrolizumab and then contracted.

This clone was picked up one time. Its antigen is unknown. This table comes from immunoSEQ multiplex PCR, and its TCRdb copy is limited to in-frame clones, with some not included. The sample has tens of thousands of clones, about 84% seen once. The V gene's germline CDR1 is LGHNA and CDR2 YSLEER. Trimming stripped 0 bases from V and 6 bases from J, with 5 bases between. This CDR3 has 12 residues. This receptor was obtained from an adult with mismatch repair-deficient cancer. The chain is built from TRBV4-3 and TRBJ1-2, with D uncertain. The sample was peripheral blood, taken more than 19 weeks after starting pembrolizumab. DNA for the CDR3: TGCGCCAGCAGCCAAGACAGGAATGGCTACACCTTC. Amino acids: CASSQDRNGYTF.